Listed here are 28 T cell receptor beta chains from one sample, sequenced in a study of OX40 agonist ivuxolimab in advanced cancers. Assay: immunoSEQ multiplex PCR; the TCRdb copy retains only in-frame clones and omits some. The table has roughly 70,000 clones, around 86% seen once; the top ten hold 0.4% to 0.5%. The sequencing used CD4+ or CD8+ T cells sorted from blood, collected in a trial of the OX40 agonist ivuxolimab. These TCRs come from an adult with an advanced solid tumor such as melanoma, head and neck, liver or kidney cancer.

This clone has only one observation. CDR3 sequence: CASSFNSGVQETQYF. The CDR3 DNA reads as TGTGCCAGCAGCTTTAATAGCGGGGTCCAAGAGACCCAGTACTTC. This chain links TRBV7-8 with TRBJ2-5, with 8 bases that match TRBD2. The germline gives CDR1 SGHVS, CDR2 FQNEAQ. CDR3 length: 15 residues. J was trimmed by 1 base and V by 3 bases; bases with no gene match: 4.

The rearrangement joins TRBV6-5 to TRBJ2-3, with TRBD2 as a possible D gene (6 bases). The V and J ends lost 6 bases and 2 bases respectively, with 12 bases between them. Germline loops: CDR1 MNHEY, CDR2 SVGAGI. This CDR3 region has 14 residues. Written as DNA, the CDR3 is TGTGCCAGCAGAAGCTTGGGACTCACAGATACGCAGTATTTT. Encoded protein: CASRSLGLTDTQYF.

In this sample, this clone turned up a few times. The junction departs from germline at one end; a sequencing error may be responsible. The V gene is TRBV28, the J gene TRBJ1-2; the match to TRBD1 covers 7 bases. Germline CDR1 is MDHEN and CDR2 is SYDVKM. The CDR3 runs to 12 residues. The CDR3 reads CASSKRQGGSTF. The CDR3 DNA reads as TGTGCCAGCAGCAAGAGACAGGGAGGCTCCACCTTC.

The chain is built from TRBV6-5 and TRBJ2-7, with TRBD1 matching over 8 bases. From germline, CDR1 is MNHEY and CDR2 SVGAGI. The CDR3 has 11 residues. After removal of 6 bases from V and 5 bases from J, the junction contained 0 bases not matched to a gene. The DNA of the CDR3 is TGTGCCAGCAGACAGGGGGACGAGCAGTACTTC. This gives the protein CASRQGDEQYF.

V and J are TRBV28 and TRBJ2-1; 8 bases agree with TRBD2. The CDR3 contains 15 residues. Germline loops: CDR1 MDHEN, CDR2 SYDVKM. V shed 6 bases, J shed 1 base, and the junction held 5 bases outside the gene matches. DNA of the CDR3: TGTGCCAGCAGACCCCCGGGGGGGTCCTACAATGAGCAGTTCTTC. Translating it yields CASRPPGGSYNEQFF.

As for this clone: An end of the junction does not agree with germline; a read error may underlie this. This chain links TRBV5-1 with TRBJ2-2, with 12 nucleotides matching TRBD1. CDR3 length equals 17 residues. Germline V lookup: CDR1 SGHRS, CDR2 YFSETQ. CDR3 protein: CASSSGTGGTNTGKLFF. DNA of the CDR3: TGCGCCAGCAGCTCCGGGACAGGGGGCACCAACACCGGGAAGCTGTTTTTT.

The chain is built from TRBV7-8 and TRBJ2-3, with a tentative D call TRBD1 (5 bases). Per germline, CDR1 SGHVS and CDR2 FQNEAQ. The CDR3 is 13 residues long. V dropped 10 bases and J dropped 4 bases, with 15 bases sitting between them. The DNA of the CDR3 is TGTGCCACCAGGCAGGGCGCCCCAGATACGCAGTATTTT. It is translated as CATRQGAPDTQYF.

The gene calls are TRBV6-6 and TRBJ2-7, with 9 bases that match TRBD1. With 6 bases clipped from V and 4 bases from J, the junction kept 7 bases outside the gene matches. The germline CDR1 and CDR2 sequences are MNHNY and SVGAGI (reference sequence). The length of the CDR3 is 14 residues. The DNA of the CDR3 is TGTGCCAGCAGACACTCACAGGGGGCGTACGAGCAGTACTTC. Translation gives CASRHSQGAYEQYF.

For the CDR3, the DNA is TGTGCCAGCTCACCTTCGACAGGGTCTGGCTACACCTTC. This gives the protein CASSPSTGSGYTF. The chain uses TRBV18 and TRBJ1-2, with 7 bases matching TRBD1. The V and J ends lost 3 bases and 7 bases, in that order; junction bases with no gene match: 5. CDR1 is KGHSH and CDR2 is LQKENI in the germline V gene. This CDR3 comprises 13 residues.

This chain connects TRBV11-1 to TRBJ2-7; 10 nucleotides line up with TRBD2. V dropped 1 base and J dropped 4; count of bases not matched to a gene: 4. CDR1 and CDR2 (germline): SGHAT, FQDESV (reference sequence). The CDR3 spans 15 residues. The CDR3 loop is CASSLVPAGGYEQYF. The CDR3 region has the DNA TGTGCCAGCAGCTTAGTTCCAGCGGGAGGGTACGAGCAGTACTTC.

The rearrangement joins TRBV7-2 to TRBJ2-7; 14 bases are shared with TRBD2. There are 17 residues in the CDR3. Germline-derived CDR1 and CDR2 are SGHTA and FQGNSA. The junction had 7 bases not matched to a gene; V was cut back by 5 bases and J by 1 base. In DNA form, the CDR3 reads TGTGCCAGCAGCCCGCCGGGACTAGCGGGAGTTTCCTACGAGCAGTACTTC. Translated, it gives CASSPPGLAGVSYEQYF.

The rearrangement joins TRBV9 to TRBJ2-7; 9 bases fit TRBD2. J gave up 3 bases and V 4 bases, and 5 bases lay outside the gene matches. Germline-derived CDR1 and CDR2 are SGDLS and YYNGEE. There are 14 residues in the CDR3. The CDR3 region has the DNA TGTGCCAGCAGCCCCCGGACTAGCGACTACGAGCAGTACTTC. This translates into CASSPRTSDYEQYF. The full variable domain, its missing parts supplied by reference TRBV9 and TRBJ2-7, is DSGVTQTPKHLITATGQRVTLRCSPRSGDLSVYWYQQSLDQGLQFLIQYYNGEERAKGNILERFSAQQFPDLHSELNLSSLELGDSALYFCASSPRTSDYEQYFGPGTRLTVT.

V is TRBV7-9 and J is TRBJ2-3; D possibly corresponds to TRBD1 (5 bases). The CDR3 is made up of 16 amino acids. V was cut by 1 base and J by 3 bases, with 14 bases left in between. Germline V CDR1 and CDR2: SEHNR, FQNEAQ (reference sequence). The CDR3 spells CASSLGLGQSTDTQYF. For the CDR3, the DNA is TGTGCCAGCAGCTTAGGTCTCGGACAATCTACAGATACGCAGTATTTT.

This clone turned up a few times. The chain has TRBV6-5 and TRBJ2-7; D possibly corresponds to TRBD2 (7 bases). Germline lookup yields CDR1 MNHEY and CDR2 SVGAGI. The CDR3 sequence is 14 residues long. V shed 6 bases and J shed 5 bases, with 17 bases lying between them. CDR3 sequence: CASRGGGRVHEQYF. The CDR3, as DNA: TGTGCCAGCAGAGGGGGGGGGCGAGTCCACGAGCAGTACTTC.

This clone was picked up one time. This chain uses TRBV27 with TRBJ2-3; D not resolved. Germline V gene data show CDR1 as MNHEY and CDR2 as SMNVEV (reference sequence). V was shortened by 0 bases and J by 4 bases, with 5 bases between the two germline ends. This CDR3 contains 13 residues. The CDR3 DNA reads TGTGCCAGCAGTTTATCGGAAGCAGATACGCAGTATTTT. Amino acids: CASSLSEADTQYF.

This clone was recorded only once. The chain carries TRBV5-6 and TRBJ2-5; D remains unclear. The DNA end favors TRBJ2-7, so the J call may be wrong. Per germline, CDR1 SGHDT and CDR2 YYEEEE. The CDR3 is 13 residues long. The CDR3 DNA reads TGTGCCAGCAGCTTGCCCAGCTCCTACGAGCAGTACTTC. It yields the protein CASSLPSSYEQYF.

This clone was seen once. This rearrangement joins TRBV9 to TRBJ2-1, with a tentative D call TRBD2 (6 bases). Germline V gene data show CDR1 as SGDLS and CDR2 as YYNGEE. The CDR3 runs to 17 residues. V gave up 2 bases and J gave up 9 bases, with 24 bases separating them. Here the CDR3 reads CASSVHPGDPRASEQFF. The CDR3 coding sequence is TGTGCCAGCAGCGTCCACCCGGGGGACCCCCGGGCATCTGAGCAGTTCTTC.

This rearrangement joins TRBV7-8 to TRBJ1-2, with D maybe TRBD1 (5 bases). This CDR3 is 13 amino acids long. The germline V and J ends were trimmed by 2 bases and 10 bases, with 14 bases remaining between them. CDR1 and CDR2 from the germline V gene are SGHVS and FQNEAQ. The DNA for the CDR3 is TGTGCCAGCAGCTTATCCGGGACCCTCAACTACACCTTC. This encodes CASSLSGTLNYTF.

The gene calls are TRBV5-5 and TRBJ1-3; D uncertain. Germline CDR1 reads SGHKS; CDR2 reads YYEKEE (reference sequence). V dropped 1 base and J dropped 2 bases, with 16 bases sitting between them. CDR3 length equals 17 residues. This chain's CDR3 is CASSLYAGFLTGNTIYF. CDR3 in DNA: TGTGCCAGCAGCTTGTATGCGGGTTTTTTGACTGGAAACACCATATATTTT.

This clone was counted only a few times. The chain joins TRBV2 to TRBJ2-7; D is ambiguous. The CDR3 sequence is 13 residues long. The V and J ends lost 4 bases and 6 bases respectively, with 13 bases between them. CDR1 and CDR2 from the germline V gene are SNHLY and FYNNEI. The CDR3 protein is CASSVPFTREQYF. The CDR3 DNA reads TGTGCCAGCAGTGTCCCGTTTACCCGCGAGCAGTACTTC.

The V and J genes are TRBV5-1 and TRBJ2-7, with no clear D. The germline V gene has CDR1 SGHRS and CDR2 YFSETQ. Trimming shortened V by 0 bases and J by 4 bases, and 26 bases separated the two germline ends. CDR3 length: 19 residues. Here the CDR3 DNA reads TGCGCCAGCAGCTTGGCATTGGTGGCAGTAGTTTTAGTTGGATACGAGCAGTACTTC. Translated: CASSLALVAVVLVGYEQYF.

V gene TRBV6-1 combines with J gene TRBJ2-4, with D possibly being TRBD1 (5 bases). Germline V gene sequence: CDR1 MNHNS, CDR2 SASEGT. V was shortened by 6 bases and J by 13 bases, with 16 bases between the two germline ends. The CDR3 totals 12 residues. CDR3 in DNA: TGTGCCAGCAGCAACCTAAACCAGGGCCAGTACTTC. This gives the protein CASSNLNQGQYF.

This clone has more than one count but fewer than ten. This rearrangement joins TRBV2 to TRBJ2-3, with no clear D. V lost 7 bases, J lost 0 bases, and 8 bases lay in between. CDR3 length: 13 amino acids. Germline CDR1 and CDR2: SNHLY and FYNNEI. In nucleotides, the CDR3 is TGTGCCAGCACTTTACTTAGCACAGATACGCAGTATTTT. Protein sequence: CASTLLSTDTQYF. The full variable domain, with the rest looked up from reference TRBV2 and TRBJ2-3, is EPEVTQTPSHQVTQMGQEVILRCVPISNHLYFYWYRQILGQKVEFLVSFYNNEISEKSEIFDDQFSVERPDGSNFTLKIRSTKLEDSAMYFCASTLLSTDTQYFGPGTRLTVL.

The table lists this clone with a few counts. The rearrangement uses TRBV6-5 and TRBJ1-5; D gene ambiguous. Trimming cost V 5 bases and J 9 bases, with 17 bases left between them. CDR1 is MNHEY, CDR2 SVGAGI, per germline. The CDR3 is made up of 14 amino acids. DNA of the CDR3: TGTGCCAGCAGTCAAGGCCCTTCCAGAAGGCCCCAGCATTTT. It encodes CASSQGPSRRPQHF.

J is TRBJ1-5 and V is TRBV7-9; no definite D call. Trimming took 8 bases from V and 7 from J, leaving 12 bases between them. Germline V lookup: CDR1 SEHNR, CDR2 FQNEAQ (reference sequence). The CDR3 totals 12 residues. The CDR3 sequence is CASSLPDQPQHF. CDR3 bases: TGTGCCAGCTCCCTTCCGGACCAGCCCCAGCATTTT.

The chain recombines TRBV21-1 with TRBJ1-2. TRBV21-1 is a pseudogene segment. The CDR3 has 17 residues. CDR3: CASSKGVWKGIAYGYTF. DNA for the CDR3: TGTGCCAGCAGCAAAGGGGTATGGAAGGGAATCGCCTATGGCTACACCTTC.

This clone was counted only a few times. The chain carries TRBV4-1 and TRBJ1-2; D gene uncertain. V lost 0 bases, J lost 10 bases, and 15 bases lay in between. Germline CDR1 reads MGHRA; CDR2 reads YSYEKL. The CDR3 contains 14 residues. In DNA, the CDR3 is TGCGCCAGCAGCCAAGATCAAAACAGAGTGGACTACACCTTC. Translation: CASSQDQNRVDYTF.

The chain couples TRBV7-2 to TRBJ1-5, with no clear D. The V gene's germline CDR1 is SGHTA and CDR2 FQGNSA. The V end was cut by 5 bases, the J end by 1 base, with 3 bases between. The CDR3 is 12 residues long. CDR3 sequence (DNA): TGTGCCAGCAGCGGCAGCAATCAGCCCCAGCATTTT. Translated: CASSGSNQPQHF.